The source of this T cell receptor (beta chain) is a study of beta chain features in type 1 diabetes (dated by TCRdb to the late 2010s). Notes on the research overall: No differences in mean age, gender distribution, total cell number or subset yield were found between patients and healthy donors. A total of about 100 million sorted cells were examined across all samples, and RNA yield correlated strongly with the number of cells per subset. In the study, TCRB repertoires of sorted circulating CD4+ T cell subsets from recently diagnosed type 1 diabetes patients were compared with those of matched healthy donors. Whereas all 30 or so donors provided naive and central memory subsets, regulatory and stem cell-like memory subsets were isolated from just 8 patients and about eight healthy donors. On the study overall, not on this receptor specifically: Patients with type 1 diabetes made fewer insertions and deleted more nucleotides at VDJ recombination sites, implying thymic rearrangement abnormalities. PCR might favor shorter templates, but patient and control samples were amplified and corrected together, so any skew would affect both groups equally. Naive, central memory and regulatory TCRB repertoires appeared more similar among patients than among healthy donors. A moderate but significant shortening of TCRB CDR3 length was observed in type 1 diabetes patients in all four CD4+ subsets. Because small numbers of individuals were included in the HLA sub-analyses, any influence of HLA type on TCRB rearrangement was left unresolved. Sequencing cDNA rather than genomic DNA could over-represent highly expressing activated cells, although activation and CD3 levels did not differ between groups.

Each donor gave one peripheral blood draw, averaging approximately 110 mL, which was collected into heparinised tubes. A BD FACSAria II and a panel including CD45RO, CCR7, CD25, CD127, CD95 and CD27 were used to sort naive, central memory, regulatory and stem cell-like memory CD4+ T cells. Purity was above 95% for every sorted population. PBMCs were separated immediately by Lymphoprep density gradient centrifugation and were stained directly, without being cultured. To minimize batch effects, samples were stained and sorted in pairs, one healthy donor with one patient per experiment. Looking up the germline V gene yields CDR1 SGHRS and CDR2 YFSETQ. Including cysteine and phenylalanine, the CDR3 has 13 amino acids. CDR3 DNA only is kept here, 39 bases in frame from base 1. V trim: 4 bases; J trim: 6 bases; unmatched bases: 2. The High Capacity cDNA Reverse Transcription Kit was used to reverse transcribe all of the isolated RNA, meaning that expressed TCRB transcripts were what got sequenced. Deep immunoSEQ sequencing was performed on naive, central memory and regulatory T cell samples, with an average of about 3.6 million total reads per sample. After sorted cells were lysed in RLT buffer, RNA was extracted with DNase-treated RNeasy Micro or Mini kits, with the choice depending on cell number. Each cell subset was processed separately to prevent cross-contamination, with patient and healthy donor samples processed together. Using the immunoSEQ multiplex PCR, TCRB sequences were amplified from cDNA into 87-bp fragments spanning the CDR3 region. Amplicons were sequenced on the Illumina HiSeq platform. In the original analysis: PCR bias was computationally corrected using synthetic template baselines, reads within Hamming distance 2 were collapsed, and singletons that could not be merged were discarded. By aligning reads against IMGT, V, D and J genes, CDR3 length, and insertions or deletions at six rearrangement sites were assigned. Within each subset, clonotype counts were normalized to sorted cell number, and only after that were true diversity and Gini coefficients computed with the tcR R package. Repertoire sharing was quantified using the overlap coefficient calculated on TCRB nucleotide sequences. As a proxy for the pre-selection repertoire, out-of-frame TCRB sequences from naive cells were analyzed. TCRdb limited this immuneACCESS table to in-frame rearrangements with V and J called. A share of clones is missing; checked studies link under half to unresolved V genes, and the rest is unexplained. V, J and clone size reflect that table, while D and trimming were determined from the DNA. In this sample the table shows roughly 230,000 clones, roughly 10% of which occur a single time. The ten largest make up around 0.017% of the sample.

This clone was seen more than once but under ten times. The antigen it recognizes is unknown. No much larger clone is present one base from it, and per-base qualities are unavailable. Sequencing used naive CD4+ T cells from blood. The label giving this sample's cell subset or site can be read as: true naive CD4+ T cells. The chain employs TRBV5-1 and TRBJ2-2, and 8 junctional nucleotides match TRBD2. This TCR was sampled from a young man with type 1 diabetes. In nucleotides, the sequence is TGCGCCAGCAGCGAAGCGGGGGCCGGGGAGCTGTTTTTT. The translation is CASSEAGAGELFF. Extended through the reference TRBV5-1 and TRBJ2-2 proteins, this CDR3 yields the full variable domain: KAGVTQTPRYLIKTRGQQVTLSCSPISGHRSVSWYQQTPGQGLQFLFEYFSETQRNKGNFPGRFSGRQFSNSRSEMNVSTLELGDSALYLCASSEAGAGELFFGEGSRLTVL.